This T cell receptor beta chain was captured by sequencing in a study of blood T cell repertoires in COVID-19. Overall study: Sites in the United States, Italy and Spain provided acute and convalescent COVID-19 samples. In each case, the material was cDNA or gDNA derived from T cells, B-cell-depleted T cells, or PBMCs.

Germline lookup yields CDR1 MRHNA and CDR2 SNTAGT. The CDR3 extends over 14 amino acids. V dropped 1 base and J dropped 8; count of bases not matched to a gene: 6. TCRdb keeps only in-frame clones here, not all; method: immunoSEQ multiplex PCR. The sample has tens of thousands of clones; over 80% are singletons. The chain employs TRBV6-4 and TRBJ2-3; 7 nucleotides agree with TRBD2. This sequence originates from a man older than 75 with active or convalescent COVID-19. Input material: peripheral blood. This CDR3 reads CASSDFRTSATQYF. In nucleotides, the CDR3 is TGTGCCAGCAGTGACTTCCGTACTAGCGCTACGCAGTATTTT.